This passage covers 3 T cell receptor beta chains from one sample sequenced in a study of T cell responses to AZD1222 COVID-19 vaccine. Here immunoSEQ multiplex PCR was the method, and the copy in TCRdb shows in-frame clones only, minus some. This table has some 150,000 clones, about 87% appearing once. The specimen was peripheral blood, collected 28 days after the second AZD1222 dose. These receptors were obtained from an adult who received the AZD1222 COVID-19 vaccine.

The chain links TRBV19 to TRBJ2-1; perhaps TRBD2 as D (6 bases). The V gene lost 4 bases and the J gene lost 3 bases, with 13 bases spanning the gap. The germline V gene has CDR1 LNHDA and CDR2 SQIVND (reference sequence). This CDR3 contains 15 residues. CDR3 in DNA: TGTGCCAGTAGTAAAGGTAGCGGTTACTACAATGAGCAGTTCTTC. Amino acid sequence: CASSKGSGYYNEQFF.

This chain joins TRBV5-6 and TRBJ1-3; D is unresolved. CDR1 is SGHDT, CDR2 YYEEEE, per germline. The CDR3 length is 14 residues. V lost 4 bases and J 0 bases, leaving 8 bases between the germline ends. This CDR3 reads CASSPDLSGNTIYF. The CDR3 DNA is TGTGCCAGCAGCCCGGACCTCTCTGGAAACACCATATATTTT.

In its sample, this clone was seen a few times. This CDR3 is CAISDPPGQGPGQYF. The CDR3 nucleotides read TGTGCCATCAGTGACCCTCCGGGACAGGGGCCGGGGCAGTACTTC. V gene TRBV10-3 combines with J gene TRBJ2-7; 10 bases match TRBD1. In germline, CDR1 is ENHRY, CDR2 SYGVKD. The CDR3 totals 15 residues. With V trimmed by 3 bases and J by 9 bases, 11 bases remained unmatched.